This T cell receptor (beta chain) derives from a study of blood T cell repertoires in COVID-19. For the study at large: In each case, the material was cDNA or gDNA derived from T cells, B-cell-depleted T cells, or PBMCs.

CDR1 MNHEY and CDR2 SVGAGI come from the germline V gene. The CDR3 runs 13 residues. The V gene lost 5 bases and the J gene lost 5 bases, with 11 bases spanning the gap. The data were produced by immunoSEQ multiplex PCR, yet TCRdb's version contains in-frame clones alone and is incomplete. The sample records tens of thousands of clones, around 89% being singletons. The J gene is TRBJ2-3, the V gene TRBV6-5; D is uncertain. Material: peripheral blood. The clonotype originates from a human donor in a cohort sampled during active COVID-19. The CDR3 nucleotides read TGTGCCAGCAGTACCCCCCCGGGAGATACGCAGTATTTT. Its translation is CASSTPPGDTQYF.